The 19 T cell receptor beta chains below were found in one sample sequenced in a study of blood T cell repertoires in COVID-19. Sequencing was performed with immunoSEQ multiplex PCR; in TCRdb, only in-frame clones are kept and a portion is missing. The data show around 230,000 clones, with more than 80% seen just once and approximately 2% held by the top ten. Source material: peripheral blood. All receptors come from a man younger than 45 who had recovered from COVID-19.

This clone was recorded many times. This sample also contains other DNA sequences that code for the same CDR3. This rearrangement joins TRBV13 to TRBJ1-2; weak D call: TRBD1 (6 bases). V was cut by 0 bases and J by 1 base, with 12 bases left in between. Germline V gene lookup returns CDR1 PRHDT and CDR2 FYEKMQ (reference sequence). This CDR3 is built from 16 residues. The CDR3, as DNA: TGTGCCAGCAGCTTAGGCCGCGGCAGGGGTAACTATGGCTACACCTTC. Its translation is CASSLGRGRGNYGYTF.

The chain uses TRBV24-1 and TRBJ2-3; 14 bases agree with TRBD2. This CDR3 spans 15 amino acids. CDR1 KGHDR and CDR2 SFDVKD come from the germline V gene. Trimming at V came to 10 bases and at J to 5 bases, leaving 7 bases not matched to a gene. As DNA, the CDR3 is TGTGCCACGTCGACTAGCGGGGGGGCGGGAGATACGCAGTATTTT. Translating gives CATSTSGGAGDTQYF.

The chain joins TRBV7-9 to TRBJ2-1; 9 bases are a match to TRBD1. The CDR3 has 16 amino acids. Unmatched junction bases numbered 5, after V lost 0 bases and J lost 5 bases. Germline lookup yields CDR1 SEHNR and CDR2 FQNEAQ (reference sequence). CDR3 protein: CASSLAIGTGNNEQFF. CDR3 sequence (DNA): TGTGCCAGCAGCTTAGCTATCGGGACAGGGAACAATGAGCAGTTCTTC.

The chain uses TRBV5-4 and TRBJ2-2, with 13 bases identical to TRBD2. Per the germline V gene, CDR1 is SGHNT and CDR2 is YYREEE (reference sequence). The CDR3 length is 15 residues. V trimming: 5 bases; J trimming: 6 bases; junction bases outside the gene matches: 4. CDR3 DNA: TGTGCCAGCAGATCAGGACTAGCGGGGGCCGGGGAGCTGTTTTTT. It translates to CASRSGLAGAGELFF.

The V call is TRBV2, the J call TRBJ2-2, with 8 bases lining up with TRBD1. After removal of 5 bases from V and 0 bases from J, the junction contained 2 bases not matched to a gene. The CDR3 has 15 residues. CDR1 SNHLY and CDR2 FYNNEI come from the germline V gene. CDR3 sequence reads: CASSTDRANTGELFF. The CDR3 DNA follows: TGTGCCAGCAGTACGGACAGGGCGAACACCGGGGAGCTGTTTTTT.

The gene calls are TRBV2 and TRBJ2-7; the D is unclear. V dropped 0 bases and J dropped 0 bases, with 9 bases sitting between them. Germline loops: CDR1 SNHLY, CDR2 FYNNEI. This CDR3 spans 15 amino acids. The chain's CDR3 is CASSEAPVTSYEQYF. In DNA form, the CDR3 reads TGTGCCAGCAGTGAAGCGCCGGTCACCTCCTACGAGCAGTACTTC.

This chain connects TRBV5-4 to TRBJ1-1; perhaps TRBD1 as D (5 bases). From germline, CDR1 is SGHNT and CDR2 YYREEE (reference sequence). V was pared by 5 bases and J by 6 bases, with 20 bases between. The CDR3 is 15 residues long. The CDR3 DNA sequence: TGTGCCAGCAGTGTTAACCCGGGGGAATTGTCTGAAGCTTTCTTT. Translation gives CASSVNPGELSEAFF. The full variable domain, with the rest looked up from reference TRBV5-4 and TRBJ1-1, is ETGVTQSPTHLIKTRGQQVTLRCSSQSGHNTVSWYQQALGQGPQFIFQYYREEENGRGNFPPRFSGLQFPNYSSELNVNALELDDSALYLCASSVNPGELSEAFFGQGTRLTVV.

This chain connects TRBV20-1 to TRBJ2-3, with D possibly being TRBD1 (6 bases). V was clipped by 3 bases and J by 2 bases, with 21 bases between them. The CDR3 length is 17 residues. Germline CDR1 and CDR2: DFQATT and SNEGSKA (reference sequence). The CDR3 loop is CSASGGWADLHTDTQYF. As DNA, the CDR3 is TGCAGTGCTAGTGGGGGCTGGGCGGATTTACACACAGATACGCAGTATTTT.

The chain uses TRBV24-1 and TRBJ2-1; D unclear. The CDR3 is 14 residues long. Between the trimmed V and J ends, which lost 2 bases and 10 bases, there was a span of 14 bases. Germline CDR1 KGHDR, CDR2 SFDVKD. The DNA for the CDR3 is TGTGCCACCAGTGATTCCGCGGCTTCTACCGAGCAGTTCTTC. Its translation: CATSDSAASTEQFF.

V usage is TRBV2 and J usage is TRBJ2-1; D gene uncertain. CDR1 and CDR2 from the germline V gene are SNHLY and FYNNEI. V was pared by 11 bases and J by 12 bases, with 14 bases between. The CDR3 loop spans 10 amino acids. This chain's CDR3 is CAAPLHGQFF. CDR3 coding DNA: TGTGCCGCCCCACTTCATGGGCAGTTCTTC.

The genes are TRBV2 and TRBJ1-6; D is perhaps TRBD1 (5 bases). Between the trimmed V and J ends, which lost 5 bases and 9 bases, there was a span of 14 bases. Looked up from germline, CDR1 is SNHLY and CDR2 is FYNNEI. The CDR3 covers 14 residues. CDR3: CASSSTVGGSPLHF. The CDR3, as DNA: TGTGCCAGCAGTTCGACAGTGGGGGGTTCACCCCTCCACTTT.

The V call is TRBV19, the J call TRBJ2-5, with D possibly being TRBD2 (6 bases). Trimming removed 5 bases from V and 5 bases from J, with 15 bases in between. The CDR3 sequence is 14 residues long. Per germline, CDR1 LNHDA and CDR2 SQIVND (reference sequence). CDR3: CASSPDGRGETQYF. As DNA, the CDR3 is TGTGCCAGTAGTCCGGACGGTCGGGGGGAGACCCAGTACTTC.

DNA of the CDR3: TGTGCCAGCAGTGAGCAGGGACACTTGAACACTGAAGCTTTCTTT. Residues: CASSEQGHLNTEAFF. The rearrangement uses TRBV2 and TRBJ1-1, with a weak D call TRBD1 (6 bases). Germline assignment: CDR1 SNHLY and CDR2 FYNNEI. V lost 3 bases and J lost 0, with 11 bases in between. This CDR3 has 15 amino acids.

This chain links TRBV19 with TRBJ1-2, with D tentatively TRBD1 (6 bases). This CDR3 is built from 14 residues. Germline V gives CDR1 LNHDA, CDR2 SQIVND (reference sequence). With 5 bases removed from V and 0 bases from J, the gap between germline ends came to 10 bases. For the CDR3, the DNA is TGTGCCAGTAGTTCAAGGACAGCTAACTATGGCTACACCTTC. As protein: CASSSRTANYGYTF.

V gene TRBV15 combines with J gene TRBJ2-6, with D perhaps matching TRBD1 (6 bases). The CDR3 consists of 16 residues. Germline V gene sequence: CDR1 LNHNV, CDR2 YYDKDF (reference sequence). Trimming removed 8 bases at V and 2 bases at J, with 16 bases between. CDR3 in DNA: TGTGCCACCCAACAGGGACCGCGGACTGGGGCCAACGTCCTGACTTTC. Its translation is CATQQGPRTGANVLTF.

This CDR3 reads CASSFVQEGGYTF. The CDR3 DNA follows: TGTGCCAGCAGTTTCGTACAGGAGGGGGGCTACACCTTC. The V and J genes are TRBV12-3 or TRBV12-4 and TRBJ1-2; TRBD1 is a possible D gene (5 bases). Between the trimmed V and J ends, which lost 3 bases and 8 bases, there was a span of 13 bases. The CDR3 length is 13 residues.

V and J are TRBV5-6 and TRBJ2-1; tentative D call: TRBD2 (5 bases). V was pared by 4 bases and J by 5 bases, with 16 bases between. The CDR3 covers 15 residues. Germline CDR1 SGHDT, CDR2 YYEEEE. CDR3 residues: CASSLAEAADNEQFF. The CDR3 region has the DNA TGTGCCAGCAGCCTAGCTGAAGCGGCTGACAATGAGCAGTTCTTC.

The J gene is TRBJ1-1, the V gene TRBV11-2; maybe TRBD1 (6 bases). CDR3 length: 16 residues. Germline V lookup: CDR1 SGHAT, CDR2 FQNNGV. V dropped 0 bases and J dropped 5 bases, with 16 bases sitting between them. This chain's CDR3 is CASSLDLSQGSTEAFF. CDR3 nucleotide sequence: TGTGCCAGCAGCTTAGATCTATCACAGGGCAGTACTGAAGCTTTCTTT.

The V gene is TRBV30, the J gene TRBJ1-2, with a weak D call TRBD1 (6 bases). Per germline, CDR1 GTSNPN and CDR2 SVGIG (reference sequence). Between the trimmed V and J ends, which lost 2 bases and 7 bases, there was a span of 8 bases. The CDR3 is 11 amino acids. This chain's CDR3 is CAWSSGVGYTF. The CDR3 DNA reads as TGTGCCTGGAGTTCAGGGGTTGGCTACACCTTC.